Following are 18 T cell receptor beta chains from one sample sequenced in a study of cytomegalovirus exposure and HLA in healthy donors. Assay used: immunoSEQ multiplex PCR; TCRdb lists only in-frame clones, some missing. The sample includes 300,000 to 350,000 clones, around 90% of them seen just once. Material for sequencing was PBMCs. These receptors were obtained from a man aged 25-45 years in good health and CMV-seronegative.

This clone was seen once. The V call is TRBV27, the J call TRBJ1-6; 9 bases fit TRBD1. CDR3 length equals 17 residues. Germline values: CDR1 MNHEY, CDR2 SMNVEV (reference sequence). Trimming took 3 bases from V and 10 from J; bases not matched to a gene: 13. As DNA, the CDR3 is TGTGCCAGCAGTTTGTCGCATACAGGGGGCCCAAAGTCACCCCTCCACTTT. This translates into CASSLSHTGGPKSPLHF.

The rearrangement uses TRBV5-6 and TRBJ2-5; 13 bases are a match to TRBD2. Trimming at V came to 0 bases and at J to 6 bases, leaving 2 bases not matched to a gene. The CDR3 runs 15 residues. CDR1 is SGHDT, CDR2 YYEEEE, per germline. CDR3 nucleotide sequence: TGTGCCAGCAGCTTGGAGACTAGCGGGGGGAAGACCCAGTACTTC. This encodes CASSLETSGGKTQYF.

This rearrangement joins TRBV5-4 to TRBJ2-5; D is uncertain. The germline V gene has CDR1 SGHNT and CDR2 YYREEE (reference sequence). This CDR3 region has 12 residues. Trimming cost V 1 base and J 4 bases, with 5 bases left between them. CDR3 in amino acids: CASSLFGETQYF. The CDR3 nucleotides read TGTGCCAGCAGCTTGTTCGGAGAGACCCAGTACTTC.

V gene TRBV10-2 combines with J gene TRBJ2-7; tentatively, D is TRBD2 (6 bases). The CDR3 loop spans 14 amino acids. Germline CDR1 and CDR2: WSHSY and SAAADI. Trimming took 10 bases from V and 1 from J, leaving 17 bases between them. The CDR3 loop reads CAMAMAGPSYEQYF. DNA of the CDR3: TGCGCCATGGCTATGGCGGGGCCGTCCTACGAGCAGTACTTC.

The V gene is TRBV27, the J gene TRBJ2-1; D is perhaps TRBD2 (7 bases). Germline V gives CDR1 MNHEY, CDR2 SMNVEV (reference sequence). V was trimmed by 10 bases and J by 0 bases, leaving 13 bases between them. This CDR3 has 14 amino acids. The DNA of the CDR3 is TGTGCCACAAGGGGGGGGAGCTCCTACAATGAGCAGTTCTTC. Residues: CATRGGSSYNEQFF.

The rearrangement joins TRBV19 to TRBJ1-1; 7 bases line up with TRBD1. V lost 5 bases to trimming and J lost 0 bases; unmatched junction nucleotides: 6. Germline V gene lookup returns CDR1 LNHDA and CDR2 SQIVND (reference sequence). The CDR3 runs 15 residues. CDR3 nucleotide sequence: TGTGCCAGTAGTCCCTCGGGACAGATGAACACTGAAGCTTTCTTT. Encoded protein: CASSPSGQMNTEAFF.

The rearrangement links TRBV7-2 to TRBJ2-7; TRBD1 matches 8 bases. The germline gives CDR1 SGHTA, CDR2 FQGNSA. This CDR3 is built from 14 residues. V was clipped by 4 bases and J by 4 bases; unmatched bases: 6. The CDR3 is CASSSRGRGYEQYF. In DNA form, the CDR3 reads TGTGCCAGCAGCTCCAGGGGGCGCGGTTACGAGCAGTACTTC. The full variable domain, in which reference TRBV7-2 and TRBJ2-7 provide the parts outside the CDR3, is GAGVSQSPSNKVTEKGKDVELRCDPISGHTALYWYRQSLGQGLEFLIYFQGNSAPDKSGLPSDRFSAERTGGSVSTLTIQRTQQEDSAVYLCASSSRGRGYEQYFGPGTRLTVT.

This chain links TRBV6-1 with TRBJ2-7, with 9 bases identical to TRBD2. Trimming cost V 6 bases and J 1 base; bases outside gene matches: 4. CDR3 length: 14 residues. From germline, CDR1 is MNHNS and CDR2 SASEGT. CDR3 residues: CASRVTSGSYEQYF. The CDR3 nucleotides read TGTGCCAGCAGAGTGACTAGCGGATCCTACGAGCAGTACTTC.

This chain joins TRBV6-1 and TRBJ2-7, with 7 bases aligning to TRBD1. The V gene end was trimmed by 7 bases and the J gene end by 4 bases; junction bases not matched to a gene: 7. CDR3 size: 13 residues. Germline V gives CDR1 MNHNS, CDR2 SASEGT. The CDR3 loop reads CASTLRDSYEQYF. The CDR3 DNA is TGTGCCAGCACTCTCCGGGACAGTTACGAGCAGTACTTC.

Concerning this clone: Other DNA sequences in the sample encode the same CDR3. This chain links TRBV7-9 with TRBJ2-7, with D tentatively TRBD1 (6 bases). Trimming removed 2 bases from V and 4 bases from J, with 6 bases in between. CDR3 length: 12 amino acids. The germline gives CDR1 SEHNR, CDR2 FQNEAQ (reference sequence). CDR3 amino acids: CASSLQGYEQYF. As DNA, the CDR3 is TGTGCCAGCAGCTTACAGGGGTACGAGCAGTACTTC.

This clone was counted once. The V and J genes are TRBV6-5 and TRBJ1-6; D ambiguous. Germline V gene data show CDR1 as MNHEY and CDR2 as SVGAGI. The CDR3 sequence is 13 residues long. Trimming cost V 7 bases and J 10 bases, with 14 bases left between them. The CDR3 DNA reads TGTGCCAGCATCAGGAAGGCAGGCTCACCCCTCCACTTT. It encodes CASIRKAGSPLHF.

The chain employs TRBV29-1 and TRBJ2-5, with 12 nucleotides matching TRBD1. Per the germline V gene, CDR1 is SQVTM and CDR2 is ANQGSEA. The CDR3 length is 16 residues. Unmatched junction bases numbered 10, after V lost 4 bases and J lost 4 bases. CDR3 sequence reads: CSVVTLRDRGRETQYF. CDR3 bases: TGCAGCGTTGTTACCCTCAGGGACAGGGGGCGAGAGACCCAGTACTTC. The full variable domain, rest sourced from reference TRBV29-1 and TRBJ2-5, is SAVISQKPSRDICQRGTSLTIQCQVDSQVTMMFWYRQQPGQSLTLIATANQGSEATYESGFVIDKFPISRPNLTFSTLTVSNMSPEDSSIYLCSVVTLRDRGRETQYFGPGTRLLVL.

CDR3 sequence: CASSPILLNEAFF. Written as DNA, the CDR3 is TGTGCCAGCTCACCAATACTGCTCAATGAAGCTTTCTTT. V and J are TRBV18 and TRBJ1-1; D remains ambiguous. Trimming took 2 bases from V and 7 from J, leaving 11 bases between them. There are 13 residues in the CDR3. Germline CDR1 KGHSH, CDR2 LQKENI.

The J gene is TRBJ2-2, the V gene TRBV5-1, with D possibly being TRBD1 (6 bases). Trimming removed 4 bases from V and 1 base from J, with 14 bases in between. This CDR3 region has 16 residues. Germline V gene sequence: CDR1 SGHRS, CDR2 YFSETQ. CDR3 coding DNA: TGCGCCAGCAGCGTACGACAGGACGGGAACACCGGGGAGCTGTTTTTT. It specifies CASSVRQDGNTGELFF.

The chain links TRBV6-6 to TRBJ1-2; no clear D. The CDR3 extends over 11 amino acids. V was shortened by 10 bases and J by 7 bases, with 13 bases between the two germline ends. CDR1 and CDR2 (germline): MNHNY, SVGAGI (reference sequence). The CDR3 DNA follows: TGTGCCATCAGAGCCCCCCTTGGCTACACCTTC. As protein: CAIRAPLGYTF.

J is TRBJ2-5 and V is TRBV7-8, with TRBD2 identical over 7 bases. Germline CDR1 and CDR2: SGHVS and FQNEAQ. Germline trimming cut 5 bases from V and 5 bases from J; bases unmatched to any gene: 11. This CDR3 has 15 residues. For the CDR3, the DNA is TGTGCCAGCAGCCCCCGGGGAGGGCAGCAGGAGACCCAGTACTTC. The encoded protein is CASSPRGGQQETQYF.

This clone has a single count. J is TRBJ1-1 and V is TRBV4-1, with D maybe TRBD1 (5 bases). CDR1 is MGHRA and CDR2 is YSYEKL in the germline V gene. There are 14 residues in the CDR3. V was clipped by 2 bases and J by 1 base, with 8 bases between them. The CDR3 DNA reads TGCGCCAGCAGCCAATTCCAGGGGAACACTGAAGCTTTCTTT. Amino acid sequence: CASSQFQGNTEAFF.

The chain joins TRBV7-9 to TRBJ1-2; no firm D call. CDR1 and CDR2 from the germline V gene are SEHNR and FQNEAQ (reference sequence). The CDR3 spans 13 residues. Trimming took off 5 bases at V and 1 base at J, with 8 bases between the two ends. CDR3 in DNA: TGTGCCAGCAGCCACGAGGGTAACTATGGCTACACCTTC. This sequence encodes CASSHEGNYGYTF.